The next 6 T cell receptor beta chains were all read from a single sample in a study of cytomegalovirus exposure and HLA in healthy donors. Primers included in the PCR were 60 Vbeta and 13 Jbeta primers. Profiled with immunoSEQ multiplex PCR; TCRdb holds only in-frame clones, not every one. The table has some 130,000 clones, about 74% seen once. The sequenced material came from PBMCs. These TCRs come from a woman aged 60-70 years in good health and CMV-seronegative.

The gene calls are TRBV4-1 and TRBJ2-3, with TRBD2 matching over 7 bases. The CDR3 extends over 16 amino acids. V lost 5 bases, J lost 3 bases, and 11 bases stayed unmatched. CDR1 MGHRA and CDR2 YSYEKL come from the germline V gene. The CDR3 sequence: CASSGVGGRGTDTQYF. The CDR3 DNA reads TGCGCCAGCAGCGGTGTGGGAGGGCGGGGTACAGATACGCAGTATTTT.

This clone was found a few times. The chain couples TRBV5-1 to TRBJ1-1, with TRBD1 as a possible D gene (5 bases). CDR1 and CDR2 from the germline V gene are SGHRS and YFSETQ. Deletions cut 0 bases from V and 5 bases from J, with 14 bases between. The CDR3 spans 15 residues. The DNA for the CDR3 is TGCGCCAGCAGCTTGGTCACTGGGGCGGGGACTGAAGCTTTCTTT. This sequence encodes CASSLVTGAGTEAFF.

This clone has more than one count but fewer than ten. The chain has TRBV14 and TRBJ2-1, with D possibly matching TRBD1 (7 bases). V shed 0 bases and J shed 3 bases, with 18 bases lying between them. The CDR3 has 18 amino acids. The germline V gene has CDR1 SGHDN and CDR2 FVKESK. CDR3 loop: CASSQDQRGLANYNEQFF. CDR3 sequence (DNA): TGTGCCAGCAGCCAAGATCAAAGGGGGCTAGCGAACTACAATGAGCAGTTCTTC. Full variable domain (outside the CDR3, taken from reference TRBV14 and TRBJ2-1): EAGVTQFPSHSVIEKGQTVTLRCDPISGHDNLYWYRRVMGKEIKFLLHFVKESKQDESGMPNNRFLAERTGGTYSTLKVQPAELEDSGVYFCASSQDQRGLANYNEQFFGPGTRLTVL.

V gene TRBV7-9 combines with J gene TRBJ1-2; TRBD1 is a possible D gene (5 bases). Germline V CDR1 and CDR2: SEHNR, FQNEAQ (reference sequence). The CDR3 has 13 residues. V lost 4 bases and J lost 8, with 14 bases in between. The DNA for the CDR3 is TGTGCCAGCAGCTGGACGACAGTTGGGGGCTACACCTTC. This translates into CASSWTTVGGYTF. Full variable domain (rest looked up from reference TRBV7-9 and TRBJ1-2): DTGVSQNPRHKITKRGQNVTFRCDPISEHNRLYWYRQTLGQGPEFLTYFQNEAQLEKSRLLSDRFSAERPKGSFSTLEIQRTEQGDSAMYLCASSWTTVGGYTFGSGTRLTVV.

V is TRBV2 and J is TRBJ2-3; the D is unclear. Trimming left V 7 bases short and J 2 bases short, with 16 bases between. CDR3 size: 15 residues. The germline V gene has CDR1 SNHLY and CDR2 FYNNEI. The CDR3 nucleotides are TGTGCCAGCAAGAGACTGCTACCTATCACAGATACGCAGTATTTT. Translating gives CASKRLLPITDTQYF.

The chain employs TRBV19 and TRBJ1-6; 9 nucleotides agree with TRBD1. Trimming cost V 4 bases and J 12 bases; bases outside gene matches: 7. From germline, CDR1 is LNHDA and CDR2 SQIVND (reference sequence). This CDR3 has 14 amino acids. The CDR3 here is CASSTGQGSLPLHF. For the CDR3, the DNA is TGTGCCAGTAGTACGGGACAGGGAAGTTTACCCCTCCACTTT.